In its sample, the clone carrying this T cell receptor (beta chain) was seen a few times. Germline-derived CDR1 and CDR2 are SGHTA and FQGTGA. This CDR3 comprises 15 residues. The ends lost 5 bases at V and 7 bases at J; junction bases unmatched: 9. TCRbeta library preparation incorporated unique molecular identifiers. One entry per CDR3 protein results from TCRdb running MiXCR on the PCR reads. The sample lists some 520,000 distinct CDR3 sequences; around a third were seen once. This specimen belongs to a study of T-cell reconstitution after alpha-beta-depleted transplantation in children. The material sequenced was PBMCs from the stem cell graft donor, taken from the stem cell graft. J is TRBJ1-4 and V is TRBV7-3, with TRBD1 matching over 8 bases. The receptor was isolated from a human donor who donated a stem cell graft to a child with aplastic anemia. This CDR3 is CASSPSGGGGEKLFF. CDR3 coding DNA: TGTGCCAGCAGCCCATCAGGGGGCGGCGGTGAAAAACTGTTTTTT. Filled out from reference TRBV7-3 and TRBJ1-4, the complete variable domain reads GAGVSQTPSNKVTEKGKYVELRCDPISGHTALYWYRQSLGQGPEFLIYFQGTGAADDSGLPNDRFFAVRPEGSVSTLKIQRTERGDSAVYLCASSPSGGGGEKLFFGSGTQLSVL.